Included here is one TCR beta chain sequence, with context. Its antigen is undetermined. TCRdb's table, derived via immunoSEQ multiplex PCR, lists solely in-frame clones and lacks some. The sample lists about 350,000 clones, around 89% occurring once. The V segment lost 3 bases and the J segment 1 base; nucleotides outside the gene matches: 9. The germline gives CDR1 LGHDT, CDR2 YNNKEL (reference sequence). The CDR3 spans 18 residues. The sample is drawn from a study of Ad26.COV2.S vaccination and SARS-CoV-2 variants. Regarding treatment: 19 received Ad26.COV2.S at low or high dose, single or two shots; about 5 received placebo; per-sample allocation not given. Sampling happened 63 days after the first vaccine or placebo injection. This Boston cohort included adults aged 18-55 years. Regarding the study as a whole: Vaccine recipients had higher spike-specific TCR breadth than placebo recipients. Spike-specific CD8+ and CD4+ T cell responses reportedly showed substantial breadth after vaccination.

Material: peripheral blood, obtained in a trial of Ad26.COV2.S vaccine versus placebo. This receptor was taken from a person between 18 and 65 years old who received the Ad26.COV2.S COVID-19 vaccine or a placebo. The rearrangement uses TRBV3-1 (or the pseudogene TRBV3-2) and TRBJ2-2; 9 bases map to TRBD2. CDR3 in DNA: TGTGCCAGCAGCCAGTTGGCGGGGGGGCCGGTGAACACCGGGGAGCTGTTTTTT. Translation: CASSQLAGGPVNTGELFF.